This T cell receptor (beta chain) was obtained from a study of T-cell memory formation after mild COVID-19. Study at large: The two donors had largely donor-specific TCR clusters.

This clonotype appeared once. Its antigen is unidentified. The CDR3 consists of 14 residues. CDR1 is MGHDK and CDR2 is SYGVNS in the germline V gene. The junction had 5 bases not matched to a gene; V was cut back by 4 bases and J by 6 bases. Constant-segment primers served in 5'RACE that generated TCR alpha and TCR beta cDNA libraries bearing sample barcodes and UMIs. TCRdb used MiXCR to reprocess the 5' RACE reads, holding one entry per CDR3 protein. The sample records about 200,000 distinct CDR3 sequences, around 15% being singletons. General study points: Confirmation of SARS-CoV-2 specificity was lacking for second-wave clones peaking day 37.

J is TRBJ1-2 and V is TRBV25-1, with 10 bases identical to TRBD1. What was sequenced was PBMCs or a T cell subset sorted from them (not recorded which). This receptor was obtained from an adult woman who had mild COVID-19 (a few samples of this study predate the infection). Cell type and time point are not known. This chain's CDR3 is CASSVSDRGHGYTF. The CDR3, as DNA: TGTGCCAGCAGTGTATCTGACAGGGGGCATGGCTACACCTTC.